The rows below give T cell receptor beta chains drawn from one sample of a study of T cells in localized non-small cell lung cancer. Generated by immunoSEQ multiplex PCR, the TCRdb table keeps only in-frame clones and is missing some. The sample comprises some 33,000 clones, around three quarters of which are singletons, and roughly a sixth rests with the top ten. Sequencing was performed on peripheral blood, taken before any cancer treatment. These receptors were obtained from a male donor aged 60 or over with stage III squamous cell lung carcinoma. CDR3s include the opening cysteine and the closing phenylalanine or tryptophan. Fields, in order: V gene, J gene, CDR3 length, D gene, clone size, CDR3 protein, CDR3 DNA. D genes are given only for firm matches. Clone size is given for some rows only: seen once, a few or many times, or a class if the clone is expanded.

V gene: TRBV14; J gene: TRBJ2-1; CDR3 length: 15; D gene: NA; clone size: NA; CDR3 protein: CASSQLETGYNEQFF; CDR3 DNA: TGTGCCAGCAGCCAACTAGAGACAGGTTACAATGAGCAGTTCTTC
V gene: TRBV23-1; J gene: TRBJ1-4; CDR3 length: 17; D gene: TRBD1; clone size: few; CDR3 protein: CASSQSRGGTVGEKLFF; CDR3 DNA: TGCGCCAGCAGTCAATCGAGGGGAGGGACAGTAGGCGAAAAACTGTTTTTT
V gene: TRBV5-1; J gene: TRBJ2-3; CDR3 length: 11; D gene: NA; clone size: NA; CDR3 protein: CASTNTDTQYF; CDR3 DNA: TGCGCCAGCACCAATACAGATACGCAGTATTTT
V gene: TRBV19; J gene: TRBJ2-3; CDR3 length: 14; D gene: NA; clone size: once; CDR3 protein: CASREATSTDTQYF; CDR3 DNA: TGTGCCAGTAGAGAAGCTACTAGCACAGATACGCAGTATTTT
V gene: TRBV6-1; J gene: TRBJ1-1; CDR3 length: 14; D gene: NA; clone size: medium-sized; CDR3 protein: CASRGAAGWTEAFF; CDR3 DNA: TGTGCCAGCAGAGGAGCCGCGGGGTGGACTGAAGCTTTCTTT
V gene: TRBV7-3; J gene: TRBJ1-1; CDR3 length: 13; D gene: NA; clone size: once; CDR3 protein: CASGEYRNTEAFF; CDR3 DNA: TGTGCCAGCGGAGAATACAGGAACACTGAAGCTTTCTTT
V gene: TRBV2; J gene: TRBJ2-1; CDR3 length: 14; D gene: TRBD1; clone size: few; CDR3 protein: CASGGTGVIGEQFF; CDR3 DNA: TGTGCCAGCGGAGGGACAGGGGTAATAGGGGAGCAGTTCTTC
V gene: TRBV27; J gene: TRBJ1-2; CDR3 length: 15; D gene: NA; clone size: NA; CDR3 protein: CASSFNDRYLSGYTF; CDR3 DNA: TGTGCCAGCAGTTTTAATGACAGATACCTCTCTGGCTACACCTTC
V gene: TRBV10-1; J gene: TRBJ2-1; CDR3 length: 11; D gene: NA; clone size: few; CDR3 protein: CARLAYNEQFF; CDR3 DNA: TGCGCCAGATTAGCCTACAATGAGCAGTTCTTC
V gene: TRBV11-2; J gene: TRBJ2-2; CDR3 length: 15; D gene: NA; clone size: NA; CDR3 protein: CASSTTTGRTGELFF; CDR3 DNA: TGTGCCAGCAGTACTACTACAGGACGGACCGGGGAGCTGTTTTTT
V gene: TRBV4-1; J gene: TRBJ2-7; CDR3 length: 15; D gene: TRBD1; clone size: few; CDR3 protein: CASSLRTGGNDEQYF; CDR3 DNA: TGCGCCAGCAGCCTAAGGACAGGGGGCAACGACGAGCAGTACTTC
V gene: TRBV6-6; J gene: TRBJ2-5; CDR3 length: 11; D gene: NA; clone size: NA; CDR3 protein: CAGGTKETQYF; CDR3 DNA: TGTGCCGGAGGGACGAAAGAGACCCAGTACTTC
V gene: TRBV5-6; J gene: TRBJ2-7; CDR3 length: 14; D gene: NA; clone size: once; CDR3 protein: CASSLVGSVDEQYF; CDR3 DNA: TGTGCCAGCAGCTTGGTAGGGTCGGTCGACGAGCAGTACTTC
V gene: TRBV12-5; J gene: TRBJ2-3; CDR3 length: 14; D gene: NA; clone size: NA; CDR3 protein: CASGFGLTADTQYF; CDR3 DNA: TGTGCTAGTGGTTTTGGTTTAACGGCAGATACGCAGTATTTT
V gene: TRBV19; J gene: TRBJ2-7; CDR3 length: 16; D gene: NA; clone size: NA; CDR3 protein: CASSMGSSVGRSEQYF; CDR3 DNA: TGTGCCAGTAGTATGGGGTCATCGGTAGGGAGGAGTGAGCAGTACTTC
V gene: TRBV19; J gene: TRBJ1-4; CDR3 length: 15; D gene: NA; clone size: NA; CDR3 protein: CASKFRPATNEKLFF; CDR3 DNA: TGTGCCAGCAAGTTTAGACCTGCAACTAATGAAAAACTGTTTTTT
V gene: TRBV6-6; J gene: TRBJ2-7; CDR3 length: 13; D gene: TRBD2; clone size: NA; CDR3 protein: CASSLAGAYEQYF; CDR3 DNA: TGTGCCAGCAGTCTAGCGGGGGCTTACGAGCAGTACTTC
V gene: TRBV5-4; J gene: TRBJ2-7; CDR3 length: 16; D gene: NA; clone size: once; CDR3 protein: CASSPGGGASSYEQYF; CDR3 DNA: TGTGCCAGCAGCCCCGGAGGGGGTGCAAGCTCCTACGAGCAGTACTTC
V gene: TRBV7-2; J gene: TRBJ2-1; CDR3 length: 15; D gene: TRBD1; clone size: NA; CDR3 protein: CASSLGGQGDNEQFF; CDR3 DNA: TGTGCCAGCAGCTTAGGTGGGCAGGGGGACAATGAGCAGTTCTTC
V gene: TRBV28; J gene: TRBJ2-7; CDR3 length: 16; D gene: NA; clone size: NA; CDR3 protein: CASSSWRQAPPYEQYF; CDR3 DNA: TGTGCCAGCAGTTCCTGGAGACAGGCCCCACCCTACGAGCAGTACTTC
V gene: TRBV6-6; J gene: TRBJ1-5; CDR3 length: 15; D gene: NA; clone size: NA; CDR3 protein: CASSYSPQGNQPQHF; CDR3 DNA: TGTGCCAGCAGTTACTCCCCTCAGGGCAATCAGCCCCAGCATTTT
V gene: TRBV10-3; J gene: TRBJ2-7; CDR3 length: 14; D gene: NA; clone size: once; CDR3 protein: CAISETGRSHEQYF; CDR3 DNA: TGTGCCATCAGTGAGACAGGCAGATCCCACGAGCAGTACTTC
V gene: TRBV6-1; J gene: TRBJ1-5; CDR3 length: 14; D gene: NA; clone size: NA; CDR3 protein: CASSEINAYQPQHF; CDR3 DNA: TGTGCCAGCAGTGAAATAAACGCTTATCAGCCCCAGCATTTT
V gene: TRBV7-2; J gene: TRBJ1-5; CDR3 length: 12; D gene: NA; clone size: NA; CDR3 protein: CASTFANQPQHF; CDR3 DNA: TGTGCCAGCACCTTTGCGAATCAGCCCCAGCATTTT
V gene: TRBV7-9; J gene: TRBJ2-3; CDR3 length: 15; D gene: NA; clone size: NA; CDR3 protein: CASSFGRASTDTQYF; CDR3 DNA: TGTGCCAGCAGCTTCGGCAGGGCCTCCACAGATACGCAGTATTTT
V gene: TRBV2; J gene: TRBJ2-3; CDR3 length: 14; D gene: NA; clone size: once; CDR3 protein: CASRYGSSTDTQYF; CDR3 DNA: TGTGCCAGCAGATACGGTTCTAGCACAGATACGCAGTATTTT
V gene: TRBV29-1; J gene: TRBJ1-2; CDR3 length: 16; D gene: TRBD1; clone size: NA; CDR3 protein: CSVERTPGGMDYGYTF; CDR3 DNA: TGCAGCGTTGAAAGGACCCCAGGGGGAATGGATTATGGCTACACCTTC
V gene: TRBV2; J gene: TRBJ2-1; CDR3 length: 20; D gene: TRBD2; clone size: NA; CDR3 protein: CASSEITGTSGTESYNEQFF; CDR3 DNA: TGTGCCAGCAGTGAAATAACCGGGACTAGCGGGACTGAATCCTACAATGAGCAGTTCTTC
V gene: TRBV2; J gene: TRBJ1-2; CDR3 length: 14; D gene: NA; clone size: NA; CDR3 protein: CASSEEQSLGGYTF; CDR3 DNA: TGTGCCAGCAGTGAAGAACAGTCCCTGGGCGGCTACACCTTC
V gene: TRBV4-1; J gene: TRBJ2-7; CDR3 length: 15; D gene: NA; clone size: NA; CDR3 protein: CASSQEAGPHYEQYF; CDR3 DNA: TGCGCCAGCAGCCAAGAGGCGGGTCCCCACTACGAGCAGTACTTC
V gene: TRBV5-1; J gene: TRBJ1-1; CDR3 length: 20; D gene: TRBD1; clone size: NA; CDR3 protein: CASSLAWKGTAFNSNTEAFF; CDR3 DNA: TGCGCCAGCAGCTTGGCGTGGAAGGGGACAGCCTTTAATTCGAACACTGAAGCTTTCTTT
V gene: TRBV28; J gene: TRBJ2-2; CDR3 length: 12; D gene: NA; clone size: NA; CDR3 protein: CASSFSVGELFF; CDR3 DNA: TGTGCCAGCAGTTTTTCTGTCGGGGAGCTGTTTTTT
V gene: TRBV29-1; J gene: TRBJ2-5; CDR3 length: 14; D gene: TRBD2; clone size: NA; CDR3 protein: CSARPSGWEETQYF; CDR3 DNA: TGCAGCGCTCGCCCTAGCGGGTGGGAAGAGACCCAGTACTTC
V gene: TRBV29-1; J gene: TRBJ1-1; CDR3 length: 13; D gene: NA; clone size: NA; CDR3 protein: CSVWWALNTEAFF; CDR3 DNA: TGCAGCGTCTGGTGGGCCTTAAACACTGAAGCTTTCTTT
V gene: TRBV27; J gene: TRBJ1-2; CDR3 length: 14; D gene: NA; clone size: NA; CDR3 protein: CASSSPTTNYGYTF; CDR3 DNA: TGTGCCAGCAGTTCCCCGACGACTAACTATGGCTACACCTTC
V gene: TRBV6-6; J gene: TRBJ2-1; CDR3 length: 14; D gene: TRBD2; clone size: few; CDR3 protein: CATHSGGSYNEQFF; CDR3 DNA: TGTGCCACTCACAGCGGGGGGTCCTACAATGAGCAGTTCTTC
V gene: TRBV7-6; J gene: TRBJ1-1; CDR3 length: 12; D gene: TRBD1; clone size: NA; CDR3 protein: CASSLGQGEAFF; CDR3 DNA: TGTGCCAGCAGCTTGGGACAGGGGGAAGCTTTCTTT
V gene: TRBV2; J gene: TRBJ2-6; CDR3 length: 16; D gene: NA; clone size: few; CDR3 protein: CASRLKQGSGANVLTF; CDR3 DNA: TGTGCCAGCAGACTCAAACAGGGATCTGGGGCCAACGTCCTGACTTTC
V gene: TRBV5-4; J gene: TRBJ1-2; CDR3 length: 13; D gene: NA; clone size: NA; CDR3 protein: CASSLPSYYGYTF; CDR3 DNA: TGTGCCAGCAGCTTGCCCAGCTACTATGGCTACACCTTC
V gene: TRBV5-5; J gene: TRBJ1-2; CDR3 length: 13; D gene: TRBD1; clone size: NA; CDR3 protein: CASTLTGDYGYTF; CDR3 DNA: TGTGCCAGCACCCTGACAGGGGATTATGGCTACACCTTC
V gene: TRBV27; J gene: TRBJ1-6; CDR3 length: 15; D gene: NA; clone size: NA; CDR3 protein: CASSLSGPNYSPLHF; CDR3 DNA: TGTGCCAGCAGTTTATCGGGACCGAACTATTCACCCCTCCACTTT
V gene: TRBV15; J gene: TRBJ1-2; CDR3 length: 14; D gene: NA; clone size: NA; CDR3 protein: CATSDTGRIYGYTF; CDR3 DNA: TGTGCCACCAGCGATACTGGACGGATCTATGGCTACACCTTC
V gene: TRBV27; J gene: TRBJ1-4; CDR3 length: 17; D gene: NA; clone size: NA; CDR3 protein: CASSSGVTWGTNEKLFF; CDR3 DNA: TGTGCCAGCAGTTCCGGGGTAACCTGGGGAACTAATGAAAAACTGTTTTTT
V gene: TRBV6-1; J gene: TRBJ2-7; CDR3 length: 15; D gene: NA; clone size: NA; CDR3 protein: CASSSTSLSSYEQYF; CDR3 DNA: TGTGCCAGCAGCTCAACTTCCCTGAGCTCCTACGAGCAGTACTTC
V gene: TRBV4-3; J gene: TRBJ2-7; CDR3 length: 18; D gene: TRBD2; clone size: NA; CDR3 protein: CASSQDGTGTSPFREQYF; CDR3 DNA: TGCGCCAGCAGCCAAGATGGGACGGGGACTAGCCCCTTTAGGGAGCAGTACTTC
V gene: TRBV28; J gene: TRBJ1-5; CDR3 length: 16; D gene: NA; clone size: NA; CDR3 protein: CASSLTGRLAGQPQHF; CDR3 DNA: TGTGCCAGCAGTTTAACAGGTCGTTTGGCTGGTCAGCCCCAGCATTTT
V gene: TRBV27; J gene: TRBJ1-2; CDR3 length: 15; D gene: TRBD1; clone size: once; CDR3 protein: CASSPDRGRIYGYTF; CDR3 DNA: TGTGCCAGCAGCCCTGACAGGGGCAGAATCTATGGCTACACCTTC
V gene: TRBV28; J gene: TRBJ1-5; CDR3 length: 15; D gene: NA; clone size: NA; CDR3 protein: CASSLFRQSNQPQHF; CDR3 DNA: TGTGCCAGCAGTTTATTCAGACAGAGCAATCAGCCCCAGCATTTT
V gene: TRBV28; J gene: TRBJ2-3; CDR3 length: 14; D gene: NA; clone size: NA; CDR3 protein: CASIGMCLASTQYF; CDR3 DNA: TGTGCCAGCATCGGTATGTGTCTAGCGAGTACGCAGTATTTT
V gene: TRBV19; J gene: TRBJ1-5; CDR3 length: 18; D gene: NA; clone size: NA; CDR3 protein: CASSILTSSLKGNQPQHF; CDR3 DNA: TGTGCCAGTAGTATTTTGACGTCTAGCCTGAAGGGGAATCAGCCCCAGCATTTT
V gene: TRBV7-9; J gene: TRBJ2-7; CDR3 length: 12; D gene: NA; clone size: once; CDR3 protein: CASSPDLHEQYF; CDR3 DNA: TGTGCCAGCAGCCCGGACTTGCACGAGCAGTACTTC
V gene: TRBV2; J gene: TRBJ2-2; CDR3 length: 13; D gene: TRBD1; clone size: once; CDR3 protein: CASKGQATGELFF; CDR3 DNA: TGTGCCAGCAAAGGACAGGCAACCGGGGAGCTGTTTTTT